The next 32 T cell receptor beta chains were all read from a single sample in a study of CD8 T cells in ankylosing spondylitis. TCRdb re-analysed the 5' RACE reads in MiXCR, keeping a single row per CDR3 protein. The sample carries over 700,000 distinct CDR3 sequences, roughly 19% recorded once. Findings of the study overall: Blood from ankylosing spondylitis patients appeared to carry a characteristic roughly 8-variant TCR beta motif.

For these TCRs, the target antigens are not known. Input material: blood, either unsorted or a sorted T cell fraction (not recorded which). The receptors stem from a male donor with ankylosing spondylitis.

This clonotype was observed a handful of times. The chain has TRBV6-2 or TRBV6-3 and TRBJ1-1; D not resolved. Germline CDR1 and CDR2: MNHEY and SVGEGT. The CDR3 spans 14 residues. Trimming took off 4 bases at V and 8 bases at J, with 17 bases between the two ends. The CDR3 reads CASSLRVSPGEAFF. In DNA, the CDR3 is TGTGCCAGCAGTTTACGCGTCAGTCCGGGGGAAGCTTTCTTT.

The gene calls are TRBV20-1 and TRBJ2-4; D is perhaps TRBD1 (6 bases). The CDR3 consists of 13 residues. The ends were cut back, 6 bases at V and 8 bases at J, with 17 bases in the middle. The V gene's germline CDR1 is DFQATT and CDR2 SNEGSKA (reference sequence). The CDR3, as DNA: TGCAGTGCCCGAGGTCCTAACAGGGACATTCAGTACTTC. Translating gives CSARGPNRDIQYF.

The rearrangement links TRBV7-2 to TRBJ1-1; D unresolved. CDR1 SGHTA and CDR2 FQGNSA come from the germline V gene. The V and J ends lost 5 bases and 5 bases respectively, with 9 bases between them. CDR3 length: 12 residues. CDR3 loop: CASSHGGTEAFF. CDR3 DNA: TGTGCCAGCAGCCACGGAGGAACTGAAGCTTTCTTT. Full variable domain (outside the CDR3, taken from reference TRBV7-2 and TRBJ1-1): GAGVSQSPSNKVTEKGKDVELRCDPISGHTALYWYRQSLGQGLEFLIYFQGNSAPDKSGLPSDRFSAERTGGSVSTLTIQRTQQEDSAVYLCASSHGGTEAFFGQGTRLTVV.

This clonotype has only a few counts. The chain combines TRBV15 with TRBJ2-3, with D perhaps being TRBD1 or TRBD2 (5 bases each). Per the germline V gene, CDR1 is LNHNV and CDR2 is YYDKDF (reference sequence). The CDR3 spans 20 residues. The V and J ends lost 0 bases and 0 bases respectively, with 22 bases between them. The CDR3 nucleotides read TGTGCCACCAGCAGAGATCCCCCTGGGACGGGGATTTCTAGCACAGATACGCAGTATTTT. As protein: CATSRDPPGTGISSTDTQYF.

This clonotype was counted only a few times. The chain is built from TRBV6-1 and TRBJ2-3; 7 bases fit TRBD2. CDR3 length equals 14 residues. Germline assignment: CDR1 MNHNS and CDR2 SASEGT. V was clipped by 3 bases and J by 4 bases; unmatched bases: 4. The CDR3 loop reads CASSDPGLADTQYF. In nucleotides, the CDR3 is TGTGCCAGCAGTGATCCCGGACTAGCAGATACGCAGTATTTT.

A few counts support this clonotype. This chain joins TRBV29-1 and TRBJ2-2; D uncertain. The V gene's germline CDR1 is SQVTM and CDR2 ANQGSEA. This CDR3 region has 15 residues. Trimming shortened V by 6 bases and J by 0 bases, and 14 bases separated the two germline ends. CDR3 nucleotide sequence: TGCAGCGTGGATCTTTCAAGGTCGAACACCGGGGAGCTGTTTTTT. This encodes CSVDLSRSNTGELFF.

The chain recombines TRBV4-2 with TRBJ2-1; D is unresolved. The CDR3 runs to 16 residues. Germline CDR1 reads LGHNA; CDR2 reads YNFKEQ. The V and J ends lost 1 base and 3 bases respectively, with 13 bases between them. CDR3 residues: CASSQGNGFVYNEQFF. The CDR3 DNA follows: TGTGCCAGCAGCCAAGGTAACGGGTTCGTCTACAATGAGCAGTTCTTC.

This chain connects TRBV11-2 to TRBJ2-1; 10 bases match TRBD1. V lost 1 base, J lost 4 bases, and 10 bases stayed unmatched. This CDR3 is 18 amino acids long. Germline V gives CDR1 SGHAT, CDR2 FQNNGV. CDR3 amino acids: CASSLGWERTGGYNEQFF. The CDR3 nucleotides are TGTGCCAGCAGCTTAGGGTGGGAGAGGACAGGGGGATACAATGAGCAGTTCTTC. The entire variable domain, with the rest obtained from reference TRBV11-2 and TRBJ2-1, is as follows: EAGVAQSPRYKIIEKRQSVAFWCNPISGHATLYWYQQILGQGPKLLIQFQNNGVVDDSQLPKDRFSAERLKGVDSTLKIQPAKLEDSAVYLCASSLGWERTGGYNEQFFGPGTRLTVL.

This clonotype was seen many times. The chain combines TRBV5-1 with TRBJ1-1; D remains ambiguous. V lost 4 bases to trimming and J lost 6 bases, with 28 bases between them. There are 18 residues in the CDR3. Germline lookup yields CDR1 SGHRS and CDR2 YFSETQ. CDR3 sequence (DNA): TGCGCCAGCAGCCTCGAAATGGGGTCTGCCGTACCGACCTCTGAAGCTTTCTTT. It encodes CASSLEMGSAVPTSEAFF.

This clonotype occurred a few times. The chain uses TRBV7-2 and TRBJ2-7; D not resolved. The CDR3 contains 16 residues. Trimming took 2 bases from V and 4 from J, leaving 18 bases between them. Germline lookup yields CDR1 SGHTA and CDR2 FQGNSA. DNA of the CDR3: TGTGCCAGCAGCTTATATCCTCGGCTGGCAAGTTACGAGCAGTACTTC. Its translation: CASSLYPRLASYEQYF.

This clonotype showed up just a few times. The J gene is TRBJ2-3, the V gene TRBV7-9; D not certain. V was cut by 5 bases and J by 4 bases, with 10 bases left in between. This CDR3 has 13 amino acids. Germline CDR1 reads SEHNR; CDR2 reads FQNEAQ (reference sequence). The CDR3 loop reads CASSPLLPDTQYF. CDR3 DNA sequence: TGTGCCAGCAGCCCTTTACTCCCAGATACGCAGTATTTT.

This clonotype was seen a handful of times. The genes are TRBV5-1 and TRBJ2-3; 8 nucleotides line up with TRBD1. From germline, CDR1 is SGHRS and CDR2 YFSETQ. The CDR3 length is 14 residues. V shed 4 bases and J 7 bases; nucleotides not matched to a gene: 8. CDR3 residues: CASSRDRSSNTQYF. CDR3 bases: TGCGCCAGCAGCCGGGACAGGTCCTCTAATACGCAGTATTTT.

This chain uses TRBV10-3 with TRBJ1-1; possibly TRBD1 for D (5 bases). The CDR3 length is 15 residues. V was shortened by 3 bases and J by 1 base, with 12 bases between the two germline ends. The germline gives CDR1 ENHRY, CDR2 SYGVKD. The CDR3 coding sequence is TGTGCCATCAGTGACCCGGGGGAGGAGAACACTGAAGCTTTCTTT. Translated, it gives CAISDPGEENTEAFF.

The gene calls are TRBV12-3 or TRBV12-4 and TRBJ2-7; 12 positions match TRBD2. With 6 bases clipped from V and 1 base from J, the junction kept 4 bases outside the gene matches. The CDR3 loop spans 15 amino acids. CDR3 DNA sequence: TGTGCCAGCAGACCGACTAGCGGGGGATCCTACGAGCAGTACTTC. It is translated as CASRPTSGGSYEQYF.

This clonotype was counted between two and nine times. The chain employs TRBV10-3 and TRBJ2-1; 8 bases match TRBD2. Per germline, CDR1 ENHRY and CDR2 SYGVKD. This CDR3 is 14 amino acids long. The V segment lost 4 bases and the J segment 5 bases; nucleotides outside the gene matches: 4. The CDR3 bases are TGTGCCATCAGTGGATTAGCGGGGAACAATGAGCAGTTCTTC. Translated: CAISGLAGNNEQFF.

The chain has TRBV15 and TRBJ1-4; D remains ambiguous. This CDR3 spans 15 amino acids. Germline CDR1 is LNHNV and CDR2 is YYDKDF (reference sequence). Trimming shortened V by 3 bases and J by 0 bases, and 8 bases separated the two germline ends. The CDR3 loop is CATSREVATNEKLFF. In DNA, the CDR3 is TGTGCCACCAGCAGGGAGGTGGCAACTAATGAAAAACTGTTTTTT.

The V and J genes are TRBV6-1 and TRBJ2-2; the D gene is possibly TRBD1 (6 bases). CDR3 length equals 16 residues. Germline V lookup: CDR1 MNHNS, CDR2 SASEGT. V lost 3 bases and J lost 1, with 12 bases in between. The CDR3 coding sequence is TGTGCCAGCAGTGATTGGAACAGGGTGAACACCGGGGAGCTGTTTTTT. This sequence encodes CASSDWNRVNTGELFF.

This clonotype was counted a single time. The V gene is TRBV13, the J gene TRBJ2-7, with a weak D call TRBD1 (6 bases). The length of the CDR3 is 14 residues. V was trimmed by 5 bases and J by 5 bases, leaving 16 bases between them. Per the germline V gene, CDR1 is PRHDT and CDR2 is FYEKMQ (reference sequence). The CDR3 loop is CASSITGRPNEQYF. The DNA for the CDR3 is TGTGCCAGCAGCATAACAGGGCGGCCGAACGAGCAGTACTTC.

This clonotype occurred a few times. The chain is built from TRBV3-1 and TRBJ1-3; D remains ambiguous. This CDR3 is built from 12 residues. With 4 bases removed from V and 3 bases from J, the gap between germline ends came to 4 bases. Looked up from germline, CDR1 is LGHDT and CDR2 is YNNKEL (reference sequence). In DNA form, the CDR3 reads TGTGCCAGCAGCCCGGATGGAAACACCATATATTTT. It yields the protein CASSPDGNTIYF.

This clonotype was detected only a few times. The rearrangement uses TRBV29-1 and TRBJ2-7; D ambiguous. The CDR3 contains 14 residues. Germline-derived CDR1 and CDR2 are SQVTM and ANQGSEA. The V end lost 2 bases, the J end lost 0 bases, and 11 bases lay between the germline ends. The CDR3 spells CSVEFAASSYEQYF. The CDR3 bases are TGCAGCGTTGAATTTGCGGCTAGCTCCTACGAGCAGTACTTC.

This clonotype was picked up a small number of times. The chain joins TRBV7-9 to TRBJ1-4; TRBD1 is a possible D gene (6 bases). The V end lost 1 base, the J end lost 6 bases, and 15 bases lay between the germline ends. Germline V lookup: CDR1 SEHNR, CDR2 FQNEAQ (reference sequence). The CDR3 is 16 residues long. The CDR3 DNA follows: TGTGCCAGCAGCTTAGGGCCTTCGGCAGGGGATGAAAAACTGTTTTTT. Translation gives CASSLGPSAGDEKLFF. The whole variable domain, remainder taken from reference TRBV7-9 and TRBJ1-4, is DTGVSQNPRHKITKRGQNVTFRCDPISEHNRLYWYRQTLGQGPEFLTYFQNEAQLEKSRLLSDRFSAERPKGSFSTLEIQRTEQGDSAMYLCASSLGPSAGDEKLFFGSGTQLSVL.

This clonotype was detected many times. The rearrangement joins TRBV5-6 to TRBJ2-3; D gene unclear. This CDR3 region has 12 residues. The germline V and J ends were trimmed by 2 bases and 4 bases, with 5 bases remaining between them. Germline CDR1 is SGHDT and CDR2 is YYEEEE. The CDR3 bases are TGTGCCAGCAGCTTTCGGGCAGATACGCAGTATTTT. It codes for CASSFRADTQYF.

This rearrangement joins TRBV12-3 or TRBV12-4 to TRBJ2-1; 10 positions match TRBD2. Trimming cost V 6 bases and J 6 bases; bases outside gene matches: 11. The CDR3 runs 16 residues. CDR3 coding DNA: TGTGCCAGCAGCCCAGGGGAGGGACTAGCGTTCAATGAGCAGTTCTTC. It specifies CASSPGEGLAFNEQFF.

This clonotype was detected a few times. CDR3 nucleotide sequence: TGTGCCAGCAGCTTAACGGGGACCAATGAGCAGTTCTTC. Translation gives CASSLTGTNEQFF. The chain combines TRBV7-9 with TRBJ2-1, with D possibly being TRBD1 or TRBD2 (5 bases each). Germline values: CDR1 SEHNR, CDR2 FQNEAQ (reference sequence). The V end lost 2 bases, the J end lost 6 bases, and 8 bases lay between the germline ends. This CDR3 is built from 13 residues.

The chain joins TRBV7-2 to TRBJ2-3; D unclear. The V gene's germline CDR1 is SGHTA and CDR2 FQGNSA. The CDR3 has 13 residues. V was shortened by 5 bases and J by 6 bases, with 12 bases between the two germline ends. As DNA, the CDR3 is TGTGCCAGCAGCAGACCCGACTGGGATACGCAGTATTTT. It codes for CASSRPDWDTQYF.

The rearrangement links TRBV28 to TRBJ2-7, with D hard to call. V shed 3 bases and J shed 1 base, with 10 bases lying between them. This CDR3 is built from 14 residues. In germline, CDR1 is MDHEN, CDR2 SYDVKM. CDR3 sequence reads: CASSFEALSYEQYF. DNA for the CDR3: TGTGCCAGCAGTTTTGAAGCGTTGTCCTACGAGCAGTACTTC.

This chain uses TRBV5-1 with TRBJ1-2; 8 bases align to TRBD1. The CDR3 sequence is 14 residues long. The V gene end was trimmed by 2 bases and the J gene end by 4 bases; junction bases not matched to a gene: 4. The germline V gene encodes CDR1 SGHRS and CDR2 YFSETQ. Here the CDR3 DNA reads TGCGCCAGCAGCTTCGGGACAGGCCCCTATGGCTACACCTTC. The encoded protein is CASSFGTGPYGYTF.

The V gene is TRBV7-8, the J gene TRBJ2-1; TRBD2 is a possible D gene (5 bases). This CDR3 contains 15 residues. Per germline, CDR1 SGHVS and CDR2 FQNEAQ. Trimming shortened V by 5 bases and J by 5 bases, and 16 bases separated the two germline ends. The DNA for the CDR3 is TGTGCCAGCAGCCCCGGGCTCCCCGGGGACAATGAGCAGTTCTTC. It codes for CASSPGLPGDNEQFF.

This sequence joins TRBV7-9 and TRBJ2-1; D unresolved. CDR3 length: 15 residues. Germline V gene data show CDR1 as SEHNR and CDR2 as FQNEAQ (reference sequence). Trimming removed 5 bases from V and 4 bases from J, with 15 bases in between. The CDR3 reads CASSPRLSGYNEQFF. CDR3 coding DNA: TGTGCCAGCAGCCCCAGGTTATCAGGTTACAATGAGCAGTTCTTC. The whole variable domain, filled in from reference TRBV7-9 and TRBJ2-1, reads DTGVSQNPRHKITKRGQNVTFRCDPISEHNRLYWYRQTLGQGPEFLTYFQNEAQLEKSRLLSDRFSAERPKGSFSTLEIQRTEQGDSAMYLCASSPRLSGYNEQFFGPGTRLTVL.

This clonotype was observed many times. V usage is TRBV12-3 or TRBV12-4 and J usage is TRBJ1-1; the D is unclear. The CDR3 is 13 residues long. The V end lost 3 bases, the J end lost 3 bases, and 8 bases lay between the germline ends. CDR3 protein: CASSFVADTEAFF. CDR3 bases: TGTGCCAGCAGTTTCGTAGCCGACACTGAAGCTTTCTTT.

The gene calls are TRBV4-3 and TRBJ2-7; D may correspond to TRBD1 or TRBD2 (5 bases each). Germline-derived CDR1 and CDR2 are LGHNA and YSLEER. CDR3 length: 15 residues. V lost 4 bases and J 0 bases, leaving 13 bases between the germline ends. The CDR3 spells CASSLTRGVSYEQYF. The CDR3 DNA reads as TGCGCCAGCAGCCTAACGAGAGGGGTCTCCTACGAGCAGTACTTC.

This clonotype came up a few times. The V and J genes are TRBV7-9 and TRBJ1-1; D ambiguous. V shed 4 bases and J shed 1 base, with 10 bases lying between them. Germline V CDR1 and CDR2: SEHNR, FQNEAQ (reference sequence). This CDR3 contains 14 residues. The CDR3: CASSSTRKNTEAFF. In DNA, the CDR3 is TGTGCCAGCAGCTCCACTCGGAAGAACACTGAAGCTTTCTTT.